This T cell receptor (beta chain) was identified in a study of cytomegalovirus exposure and HLA in healthy donors (dated by TCRdb to 2016 to 2017). A note on the overall study: An earlier analysis of several hundred of the donors reported approximately 280 Gb of sequence data and some 110 million unique TCR beta sequences obtained from 180 million or so T cells. Donor age, sex, ethnicity and CMV serostatus were collected together with the repertoire data. Four to six DR-DQ haplotypes were handled as single units for association and clustering, since linkage in the cohort was strong. Of the roughly 400 genotyped donors, less than 85% were placed in the genetic ancestry cluster associated with self-reported Caucasian donors. The T cell repertoires of 666 subjects were profiled by immunosequencing and related to cytomegalovirus serostatus. The number of donors typed differed by locus, with roughly 629-640 for A, B, C, DRB1 and DQB1, over 500 for DQA1, 606 for DPA1, and some 440 for DPB1. High-throughput TCR immunosequencing, statistical association of individual TCRs with disease status, and machine learning were combined to predict cytomegalovirus infection status. In an earlier analysis of 587 of the donors, high-throughput TCR beta sequencing was used to judge whether each TCR beta V gene segment behaved as functional or pseudogenic. An early release covering some 640 HLA-typed donors comprised 250 to 350 gigabases of sequencing data and approximately 80 million unique TCR sequences. Both class I and class II loci were covered by HLA typing, at four-digit resolution. Among about 390 genotyped donors of the cohort, an average of roughly 240,000 unique TCR beta nucleotide sequences were sequenced per donor, about a sixth of them non-productive. Along with the roughly 670-subject first cohort, a separate validation cohort of about 110 different subjects was used. Genome-wide SNP genotypes for about 60% of the roughly 700 donors were used in a later genetic analysis, which treated that subset as a discovery cohort. In the later analysis, no new phenotypic data were used to find candidate immune exposures; instead, reliance was placed on TCR beta sequences and their occurrence across donors. All discovery cohort repertoires had been generated on a single sequencing platform. A later analysis re-analyzed previously published TCR beta repertoires from roughly 600 donors and added high-resolution HLA genotyping to study TCR occurrence patterns. The study aimed to test whether cataloging public T cell receptors could reveal signatures of past pathogen exposure. On the study overall, not on this receptor specifically: According to a later analysis, most CMV-associated TCR beta chains appeared to be HLA-restricted, and the HLA associations seemed to be driven largely by CMV exposure. The presence/absence analyses assumed that sequencing depth was roughly uniform across donors, and that assumption may not be true. A total of about 150 TCR beta chains were listed by the study as associated with cytomegalovirus. A cluster of highly shared sequence variants was judged likely to represent a technical artifact of the sequencing pipeline. Assigning TCR associations to individual alleles was difficult when HLA alleles, especially DR and DQ, strongly co-occurred. CMV serostatus was the only immune exposure information available for the cohort. Specific HLA alleles were associated with 15,000 to 20,000 TCR beta sequences at a false discovery rate of 0.05 in a later analysis. Because HLA typing was unavailable for some donors at each locus, only the typed subset was used in association tests. Compared with equally common non-associated chains, HLA-associated TCR beta chains in a later analysis were more clonally expanded and had lower generation probabilities. The classifier was reported to diagnose cytomegalovirus status with high specificity and sensitivity in both the original cohort and the validation cohort. In an earlier analysis of about 600 of the donors, most TCR beta V segments appeared in productive rearrangements about 87% or about 30% of the time, broadly matching IMGT annotations. Across donors, most TCR sequences were observed very rarely, whereas some public TCRs were present in many individuals. According to the authors, the approach could potentially be generalized to other disease states and immunological phenotypes. The cohort was sequenced for TCR beta chains only, and without alpha or paired-chain data the features that could be detected were limited. Three of the identified cytomegalovirus-associated TCR beta chains were confirmed in vitro to be specific for cytomegalovirus antigens. A later genetic analysis associated a missense DCLRE1C variant with V-gene and J-gene trimming of TCR beta chains, and an independent cohort replicated the association. Linkage disequilibrium might explain the correlated functional status among segregating V segments, but an unknown experimental factor could not be excluded. According to a later genetic analysis, donors in an Asian-associated ancestry cluster had fewer N-insertions in productive TCRs than the approximately 710-donor mean. Some IMGT-functional V segments, including TRBV6-2 and TRBV6-3, could not be told apart with the 87-base-pair reads, so those segments were excluded. The earlier analysis of about 600 of the donors excluded roughly 17 rarely observed V segments, including chromosome 9 orphons, because counts were too low. A further reported finding was that TCR beta sequences accurately predicted the HLA-A and HLA-B alleles for most subjects in the first cohort. According to a later analysis, parvovirus B19, influenza, CMV and Epstein-Barr virus appeared linked to several top co-occurrence clusters. A later analysis found that TCR association rates varied across HLA loci, with DRB1 alleles showing the most associated TCRs and HLA-C alleles the fewest.

Libraries were constructed by the immunoSEQ multiplex PCR assay. For the multiplex PCR, a mixture combining 60 forward primers for TCR Vbeta segments and 13 reverse primers for TCR Jbeta segments was used. A multiplex PCR assay on genomic DNA amplified the CDR3 region of rearranged TCR beta genes. The amplified TCR beta libraries were sequenced on the Illumina HiSeq System as 87-base-pair reads. Regarding the original processing steps: Across the 600 to 700 repertoires, a later analysis counted approximately 75 million unique TCR beta chains, roughly 11 million of which were shared by at least two donors. Raw reads were error-corrected and collapsed into unique sequences with a nearest-neighbor algorithm that merged closely related sequences to remove PCR and sequencing errors. To assign V, D and J gene segments, CDR3 sequences were aligned to IMGT reference sequences. For a sequence to be retained, a match of at least six nucleotides was required to both a V gene segment and a J gene segment. Rearrangements were called productive when the CDR3 lacked stop codons and stayed in frame with V and J; all others were non-productive. Following IMGT convention, CDR3 was defined as the stretch from the second conserved V-encoded cysteine up to the conserved J-encoded phenylalanine. Sequences without an unambiguous match to a single V gene segment were excluded from the earlier analysis of several hundred of the donors. An earlier analysis of about 590 of the donors classified V segments as functional when productive rearrangements were above 56.7% and as segregating when the standard deviation between donors was above 5%. A statistical classification framework was developed to diagnose cytomegalovirus status using the catalog of TCR beta chain sequences. A later analysis assigned V and J genes by comparing TCR nucleotide sequences with IMGT/GENE-DB human TR gene sequences. The TCRdist pipeline was used in a later analysis to assign CDR3 sequences and most-parsimonious VDJ recombination scenarios. In a later analysis, every TCR beta chain was defined by the combination of its CDR3 amino acid sequence and its V-gene family, and reads without a unique V-gene family were dropped. In a later analysis, 450 to 600 highly shared, low-generation-probability nucleotide sequences were removed to address suspected cross-contamination and a sequencing artifact. In a later analysis, a clonal expansion index for each public chain was calculated from normalized within-repertoire ranks of inferred template counts. In a later analysis, generation probabilities were computed with a VDJ recombination model fitted to out-of-frame rearrangements, and the resulting probabilities were checked against IGoR. Hypergeometric tests were used in a later analysis to score TCR-TCR, TCR-HLA and TCR-CMV co-occurrence, with a repertoire-size bias correction applied to the TCR pairs. False discovery rates were estimated in a later analysis by permuting HLA or CMV assignments 20 times. In a later analysis, co-occurring TCRs were grouped using DBSCAN, with TCRdist sequence similarity added in when clustering inside HLA-allele-positive subsets. Repertoires with fewer than 30,000 or more than 120,000 public chains, plus five repertoires with anomalous nucleotide sharing, were excluded from co-occurrence clustering. TCRdb stores this immuneACCESS table with in-frame sequences only. Part of the clones is absent; in the studies checked, under half of the shortfall reflects unresolved V genes, and no reason is known for the rest. The DNA gave D and trimming, while V, J and clone size come from that table. Within this sample are over 70,000 clones, with about 80% of them counted one time only. In total, the top ten clones hold around 3.1% of the sample.

Details on this clone: Its antigen remains undetermined. Per-base quality was not reported, and no clone a single base away is much larger than it.

From the cysteine through the phenylalanine, the CDR3 covers 18 amino acids. Only the CDR3 DNA is retained, 54 bases long and in frame from the first base. The cohort consisted of approximately 690 healthy bone marrow donors. Cohort members were all nominally healthy when sampled, although unrecorded immune exposures were likely present. The donor tested CMV seropositive, placing the donor among the 289 seropositive members of the cohort. Each donor provided a peripheral blood sample, and peripheral blood mononuclear cells were used for TCR beta sequencing. The Qiagen DNeasy Blood Extraction Kit was used to extract genomic DNA from the blood cell samples.

Sample: PBMCs. This chain is built from TRBV21-1 and TRBJ2-2; TRBD2 is the table's D call and was not checked against the DNA. TRBV21-1 is a pseudogene locus. The receptor was derived from a man over 45 in good health and CMV-seropositive. The sequenced DNA: TGTGCCAGCAGCAAATGGGTGAAGCGGGAAAGGTATGCCGGGGAGCTGTTTTTT. Translated, this gives CASSKWVKRERYAGELFF.